This TCR beta chain was retrieved from a study of tumor and adjacent non-tumor tissue in lung cancer. As for the study in general: Histology: 12 adenocarcinoma, a couple of squamous cell carcinoma, 1 small cell lung cancer. Each sample yielded roughly 4 million productive TCRbeta reads on average.

The length of the CDR3 is 18 residues. Per the germline V gene, CDR1 is SGHAT and CDR2 is FQNNGV. TCRbeta libraries were built with three rounds of nested PCR, modified from ARM-PCR. MiXCR was run by TCRdb on the multiplex PCR reads, yielding one entry per CDR3 protein. The data show approximately 140,000 distinct CDR3 sequences, approximately 64% seen once. With respect to this clonotype: The junction departs from germline at one end; a sequencing error may be responsible.

No cell sorting was done before RNA was extracted from the tissue. This receptor was identified in a man aged 55 to 69 with small cell lung cancer. The rearrangement links TRBV11-2 to TRBJ2-3; D is tentatively TRBD1 or TRBD2 (5 bases each). Sequenced material: lung tumor tissue. DNA for the CDR3: TGTGCCAGTAGCTCGACAGCGAGGGGTTCGTATATCACAGATACGCAGTATTTT. Protein product: CASSSTARGSYITDTQYF.